This T cell receptor beta chain was captured by sequencing in a study of cytomegalovirus exposure and HLA in healthy donors (TCRdb year 2017). About the study as a whole: An earlier analysis of roughly 500 of the donors reported 276 Gb of sequence data and 100 million to 120 million unique TCR beta sequences obtained from some 170 million T cells. All discovery cohort repertoires had been generated using a single sequencing platform. About five DR-DQ haplotypes were handled as single units for association and clustering, since linkage in the cohort was strong. The study used immunosequencing to profile the T cell repertoires of 666 subjects and linked those repertoires to cytomegalovirus serostatus. A later genetic analysis took genome-wide SNP genotypes for about 55% of the 666 donors and used that subset as a discovery cohort. Rather than drawing on any new phenotypic data, the later analysis identified candidate immune exposures from TCR beta sequences and the way those sequences occurred across donors. The study aimed to test whether signatures of past pathogen exposure could be identified by cataloging public T cell receptors. Alongside the repertoire data, information on donor age, sex, ethnicity and CMV serostatus was compiled. The study combined high-throughput TCR immunosequencing, statistical association of individual TCRs with disease status, and machine learning to predict cytomegalovirus infection status. An earlier analysis of approximately 500 of the donors applied high-throughput TCR beta sequencing to assess whether each TCR beta V gene segment acted as functional or pseudogenic. A later analysis re-examined previously published TCR beta repertoires from more than 600 donors and added high-resolution HLA genotyping to investigate patterns of TCR occurrence. HLA typing included class I and class II loci at four-digit resolution. Along with the approximately 620-subject first cohort, a separate validation cohort of around 120 different subjects was used. An early release covering 550 to 700 HLA-typed donors comprised approximately 300 gigabases of sequencing data and about 90 million unique TCR sequences. Of the 300 to 400 genotyped donors, roughly 85% fell in the genetic ancestry cluster associated with self-reported Caucasian donors. Typing coverage varied by locus: roughly 629-640 donors for A, B, C, DRB1 and DQB1; approximately 500 for DQA1; more than 600 for DPA1; around 490 for DPB1. On average, over 200,000 unique TCR beta nucleotide sequences were sequenced per donor among about 400 genotyped donors of the cohort, with 15% to 20% of those sequences being non-productive.

The cohort consisted of 666 healthy bone marrow donors. At the time of sampling, all cohort members were nominally healthy, though unrecorded immune exposures were likely present. The donor was CMV seropositive and was included in the group of 290 or so seropositive cohort members. Every donor gave a peripheral blood sample, and the peripheral blood mononuclear cells from that sample were used for TCR beta sequencing. The Qiagen DNeasy Blood Extraction Kit was used to extract genomic DNA from the blood cell samples. Overall study results and their limits: Roughly uniform sequencing depth across donors was assumed in presence/absence analyses, although this assumption may not hold. In a later analysis, more than 15,000 TCR beta sequences were associated with specific HLA alleles at a false discovery rate of 0.05. The earlier analysis of fewer than 750 of the donors excluded fewer than 20 rarely observed V segments, including chromosome 9 orphons, because counts were too low. A total of around 150 TCR beta chains were listed by the study as associated with cytomegalovirus. Some IMGT-functional V segments, including TRBV6-2 and TRBV6-3, could not be distinguished by the 87-base-pair reads and were therefore excluded. A group of highly shared sequence variants was considered likely to be a technical artifact of the sequencing pipeline. According to a later analysis, most CMV-associated TCR beta chains appeared to be HLA-restricted, and the HLA associations seemed to be driven largely by CMV exposure. A further reported finding was that TCR beta sequences accurately predicted the HLA-A and HLA-B alleles for most subjects in the first cohort. Only TCR beta chains were sequenced in this cohort, and the absence of alpha or paired-chain data limited detectable features. According to a later genetic analysis, donors in an Asian-associated ancestry cluster had fewer N-insertions in productive TCRs than the roughly 660-donor mean. The authors suggested that the approach could potentially be generalized to other disease states and immunological phenotypes. While some public TCRs were present in many individuals, most TCR sequences turned up only very rarely across donors. Because HLA typing was missing for some donors at each locus, association tests included only the typed subset. In vitro tests confirmed that a few of the cytomegalovirus-associated TCR beta chains recognize cytomegalovirus antigens. Correlated functional status among segregating V segments might reflect linkage disequilibrium, but an unknown experimental factor could not be ruled out. Compared with equally common non-associated chains, HLA-associated TCR beta chains in a later analysis were more clonally expanded and had lower generation probabilities. Several of the top co-occurrence clusters appeared to be linked to parvovirus B19, influenza, CMV and Epstein-Barr virus, according to a later analysis. In a later analysis, the rate of TCR association differed among HLA loci, with DRB1 alleles having the most associated TCRs and HLA-C alleles having the fewest. In an earlier analysis of approximately 590 of the donors, most TCR beta V segments were observed in productive rearrangements about 90% or about 30% of the time, broadly matching IMGT annotations. Strong co-occurrence of HLA alleles, especially DR and DQ, made assigning TCR associations to individual alleles difficult. For the cohort, immune exposure information was limited to CMV serostatus. A later genetic analysis associated a missense DCLRE1C variant with V-gene and J-gene trimming of TCR beta chains, and an independent cohort replicated the association. Cytomegalovirus status was reported to be diagnosed by the classifier with high specificity and sensitivity in both the original and validation cohorts.

From the cysteine through the phenylalanine, the CDR3 covers 14 amino acids. Of the read, only the CDR3 DNA is kept; its 42 bases are in frame from base 1. V loses 4 bases of germline sequence and J loses 0 bases, and the interval between the two ends is 9 bases. The germline V gene (reference sequence) yields SEHNR for CDR1 and FQNEAQ for CDR2. Receptors were amplified or captured by the immunoSEQ multiplex PCR assay. For the multiplex PCR, a mixture combining 60 forward primers for TCR Vbeta segments and 13 reverse primers for TCR Jbeta segments was used. Amplification of the CDR3 region of rearranged TCR beta genes was performed with a multiplex PCR assay on genomic DNA. Amplified TCR beta libraries were sequenced as 87-base-pair reads on the Illumina HiSeq System. Per the original workflow: A later analysis tallied 70 million to 100 million unique TCR beta chains across the approximately 670 repertoires, and approximately 9.9 million of those chains were shared by two or more donors. To remove PCR and sequencing errors, raw reads were error-corrected and collapsed into unique sequences using a nearest-neighbor algorithm that merged closely related sequences. To assign V, D and J gene segments, CDR3 sequences were aligned to IMGT reference sequences. For a sequence to be retained, a match of at least six nucleotides to both a V gene segment and a J gene segment was required. A rearrangement was called productive if the CDR3 had no stop codons and remained in frame with V and J, and every other rearrangement was called non-productive. CDR3 was defined by IMGT convention, running from the second conserved V-encoded cysteine to the conserved J-encoded phenylalanine. The earlier analysis of more than 450 of the donors excluded sequences that lacked an unambiguous match to a single V gene segment. In an earlier analysis of approximately 560 of the donors, a V segment was called functional when productive rearrangements were above 56.7%, and segregating when the standard deviation between donors exceeded 5%. A statistical classification framework was built to diagnose cytomegalovirus status from the catalog of TCR beta chain sequences. In a later analysis, TCR nucleotide sequences were compared against IMGT/GENE-DB human TR gene sequences so that V and J genes could be assigned. The TCRdist pipeline was used in a later analysis to assign CDR3 sequences and most-parsimonious VDJ recombination scenarios. In a later analysis, every TCR beta chain was defined by the combination of its CDR3 amino acid sequence and its V-gene family, and reads without a unique V-gene family were dropped. As a way to deal with suspected cross-contamination and a sequencing artifact, a later analysis dropped hundreds of nucleotide sequences that were highly shared and had low generation probability. A later analysis calculated a clonal expansion index for each public chain from normalized within-repertoire ranks of inferred template counts. In a later analysis, generation probabilities were computed with a VDJ recombination model fitted to out-of-frame rearrangements, and the resulting probabilities were checked against IGoR. In a later analysis, TCR-TCR, TCR-HLA and TCR-CMV co-occurrence was scored with hypergeometric tests, and a repertoire-size bias correction was applied to TCR pairs. False discovery rates were estimated in a later analysis by permuting HLA or CMV assignments 20 times. In a later analysis, co-occurring TCRs were grouped using DBSCAN, with TCRdist sequence similarity added in when clustering inside HLA-allele-positive subsets. Co-occurrence clustering excluded repertoires with fewer than 30,000 or more than 120,000 public chains, plus five with anomalous nucleotide sharing. The table was pulled from immuneACCESS by TCRdb, which kept in-frame rearrangements only. Such tables lose some clones; where checked, under half of the loss comes from unresolved V genes, and the rest has no known cause. V, J and clone size are those of that table, while D and trimming were read from the DNA. The sample table shows 170,000 or so clones, and roughly four fifths are seen once. Of the sample, 4.5% to 5.5% is held by the ten largest clones.

A remark on this clone: Its binding antigen is unknown. No base quality values were provided; no much bigger clone lies one nucleotide off.

The receptor was isolated from a girl aged 5 to 17 in good health and CMV-seropositive. The rearranged chain carries TRBV7-9 and TRBJ1-1; 5 matching bases give a weak D call of TRBD1. Material: PBMCs. The nucleotide sequence is TGTGCCAGCAGCTCTGGACACCTGAACACTGAAGCTTTCTTT. The resulting protein is CASSSGHLNTEAFF.